This TCR beta chain was sequenced in a study of blood T cells in healthy people across ages (dated by TCRdb to the mid-2010s). About the full investigation: In model experiments, template switching captured about one uniquely barcoded TCR beta cDNA molecule for every two T cells. To avoid experimental bias, donors of different ages were spread randomly across the sequencing lanes. To track age-related changes in TCR beta repertoire diversity, the study relied on deep sequencing normalized with unique cDNA molecular identifiers. Four age groups were formed from the donors: young (average about 15 years), middle-aged (approximately 41), aged (around 62) and long-lived (more than 75). Two additional independent replicas of 1 million unique cDNA reads from the same blood draw were analyzed for two donors (one aged 18 to 30 and one aged 80 or older).

Here is what the overall study found, with its caveats: Compared with the aged group, more naive CD4+ T cells, fewer expanded clones and increased TCR diversity were shown by the long-lived group, suggesting age selection. Because the CMV infection status of the donors was unknown, age-related changes in expanded clonotypes may potentially have been confounded. Estimates of total diversity based on one million sequenced T cells were regarded as lower bounds and as underestimates. Observed TCR beta diversity correlated strongly with the percentage of naive T cells measured by flow cytometry. As age increased, observed TCR beta diversity per million T cells dropped in a roughly linear way, and a significant reduction was already evident by age around 41. Bulk unsorted PBMC profiling prevented conclusive comparison of naive and antigen-experienced compartments.

Notes on this clonotype: The specificity of this receptor is unknown. Qualities for individual bases were not recorded, and no much larger clone is one base off.

Library preparation employed 5' RACE. Sequencing relied on an Illumina HiSeq 2500. A second roughly 6 to 12 cycle PCR used a sample-barcoded 5' primer and a J-beta primer mix. Each TCR beta cDNA molecule received a unique molecular identifier from a template-switch 5' adaptor carrying 12 random nucleotides. Each sample yielded at least 2.5 million CDR3-containing paired-end reads. All of the RNA was converted into first-strand cDNA using the Mint cDNA synthesis kit, with a TRBC-specific oligonucleotide serving as the primer. Following uracil-DNA glycosylase treatment, a first 18-cycle PCR with universal primers M1SS and BC2_uni_R was performed on all cDNA. Concerning the study's data processing: Normalization of each sample was performed by random selection of 1 million high-quality reads, each carrying a distinct molecular identifier. Reads sharing molecular identifiers were discarded rather than binned into consensus sequences. CDR3 identification, clonotype clustering and error correction used MiTCR with a Q25 quality threshold and the strictest error-elimination algorithm. A nonparametric unseen species model using Euler transformation provided a lower-bound estimate of total TCR beta diversity. TCRdb itself trimmed the public reads at Q25 with fastp, ran MiXCR and retained productive beta chains. Each CDR3 protein appears once, grouped with its most common genes and DNA. These V and J calls originate from TCRdb's pipeline instead of the authors' own analysis. The table for this sample lists 1.5 million to 2 million distinct CDR3 sequences; about 31% of them were counted only once. Jointly, the top ten make up around 10% of the sample.

From the cysteine up to the phenylalanine, the CDR3 has a length of 15 residues. Here the CDR3 DNA is all that survives: 45 bases in frame from base 1. V trim: 5 bases; J trim: 4 bases; unmatched bases: 10. The germline V gene gives CDR1 as SGHTA and CDR2 as FQGTGA. Donors were about 36 systemically healthy Caucasian individuals from Russia aged roughly 6 to 90 years. Each donor gave approximately 9.4 milliliters of peripheral blood, drawn into EDTA-treated Vacutainer tubes. PBMCs were isolated by Ficoll-Paque density-gradient centrifugation, with at least 6.5 million obtained per sample. Total RNA, at least 5 micrograms per sample, was extracted from PBMCs with Trizol reagent. The percentages of naive CD45RAhigh/CD27high T cells were determined by flow cytometry on a PBMC aliquot from every donor.

The chain links TRBV7-3 with TRBJ2-5; 7 junctional bases match TRBD2. The sequence was collected from a woman aged 30 to 39 in good health. The material sequenced was blood. The nucleotide sequence reads as follows: TGTGCCAGCAGCCCTCTGGGAGGGCGTGGAGAGACCCAGTACTTC. Translated, this is CASSPLGGRGETQYF.